The subject of this entry is one TCR beta chain. Its antigen remains unidentified. Each donor's status was that of a healthy bone marrow donor. The ends were cut back, 0 bases at V and 9 bases at J, with 9 bases in the middle. The CDR3 contains 13 residues. Germline lookup yields CDR1 GTSNPN and CDR2 SVGIG (reference sequence). The sample originates from a study of cytomegalovirus exposure and HLA in healthy donors. PCR employed 60 Vbeta and 13 Jbeta primers. Generated by immunoSEQ multiplex PCR, the TCRdb table keeps only in-frame clones and is missing some. Of 120,000 or so clones listed, approximately 74% are singletons. General study points: A later analysis linked a missense variant in DCLRE1C to the trimming of TCR beta V and J genes. More clonal expansion characterized HLA-associated TCR beta chains than equally common others in a later analysis.

The TCR comes from a woman between 50 and 59 years old in good health and CMV-seropositive. Specimen: PBMCs. The V gene is TRBV30, the J gene TRBJ1-6, with D unclear. CDR3 protein: CAWSVGRVSPLHF. The CDR3 nucleotides read TGTGCCTGGAGTGTAGGGAGGGTTTCACCCCTCCACTTT.